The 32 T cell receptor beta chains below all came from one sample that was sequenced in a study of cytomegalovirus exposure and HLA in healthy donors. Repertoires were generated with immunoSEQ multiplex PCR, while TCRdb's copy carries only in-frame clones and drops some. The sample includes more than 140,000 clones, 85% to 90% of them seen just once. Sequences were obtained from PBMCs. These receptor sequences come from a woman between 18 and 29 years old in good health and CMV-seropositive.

CDR3 sequence (DNA): TGTGCCAGCAGCCCCCTGACAGGGGGCGGGGAGACCCAGTACTTC. Its translation: CASSPLTGGGETQYF. V usage is TRBV7-9 and J usage is TRBJ2-5; TRBD1 agrees at 10 bases. This CDR3 is built from 15 residues. Germline lookup yields CDR1 SEHNR and CDR2 FQNEAQ (reference sequence). J gave up 5 bases and V 5 bases, and 8 bases lay outside the gene matches. The full variable domain, its missing parts supplied by reference TRBV7-9 and TRBJ2-5, is DTGVSQNPRHKITKRGQNVTFRCDPISEHNRLYWYRQTLGQGPEFLTYFQNEAQLEKSRLLSDRFSAERPKGSFSTLEIQRTEQGDSAMYLCASSPLTGGGETQYFGPGTRLLVL.

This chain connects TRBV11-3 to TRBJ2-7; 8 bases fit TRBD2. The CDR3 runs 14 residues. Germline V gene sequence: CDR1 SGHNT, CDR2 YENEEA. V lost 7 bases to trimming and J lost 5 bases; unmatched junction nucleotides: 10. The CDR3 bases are TGTGCCAGCACCTCGGGGGGGGTTGAAGACGAGCAGTACTTC. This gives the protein CASTSGGVEDEQYF.

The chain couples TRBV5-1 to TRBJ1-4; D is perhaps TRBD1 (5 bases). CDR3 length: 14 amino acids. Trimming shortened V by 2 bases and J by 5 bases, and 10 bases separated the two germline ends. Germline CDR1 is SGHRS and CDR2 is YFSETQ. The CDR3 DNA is TGCGCCAGCAGCTTCGGGACTGAGAATGAAAAACTGTTTTTT. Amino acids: CASSFGTENEKLFF.

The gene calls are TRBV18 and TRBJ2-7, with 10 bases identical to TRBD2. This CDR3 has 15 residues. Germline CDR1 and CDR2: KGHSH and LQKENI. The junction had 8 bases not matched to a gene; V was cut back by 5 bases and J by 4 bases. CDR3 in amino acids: CASSSATSGIYEQYF. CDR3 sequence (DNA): TGTGCCAGCTCATCGGCTACTAGCGGGATATACGAGCAGTACTTC. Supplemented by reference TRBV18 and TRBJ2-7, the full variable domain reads NAGVMQNPRHLVRRRGQEARLRCSPMKGHSHVYWYRQLPEEGLKFMVYLQKENIIDESGMPKERFSAEFPKEGPSILRIQQVVRGDSAAYFCASSSATSGIYEQYFGPGTRLTVT.

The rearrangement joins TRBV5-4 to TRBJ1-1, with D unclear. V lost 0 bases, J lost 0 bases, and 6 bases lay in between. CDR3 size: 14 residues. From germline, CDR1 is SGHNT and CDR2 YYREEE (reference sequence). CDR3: CASSLAGMNTEAFF. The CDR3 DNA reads TGTGCCAGCAGCTTGGCAGGAATGAACACTGAAGCTTTCTTT. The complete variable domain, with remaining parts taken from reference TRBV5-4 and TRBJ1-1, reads ETGVTQSPTHLIKTRGQQVTLRCSSQSGHNTVSWYQQALGQGPQFIFQYYREEENGRGNFPPRFSGLQFPNYSSELNVNALELDDSALYLCASSLAGMNTEAFFGQGTRLTVV.

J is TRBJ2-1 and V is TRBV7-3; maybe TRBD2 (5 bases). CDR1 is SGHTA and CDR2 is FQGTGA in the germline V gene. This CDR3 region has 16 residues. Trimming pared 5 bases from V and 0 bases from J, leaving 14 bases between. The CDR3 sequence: CASSPRTGISYNEQFF. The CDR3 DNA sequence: TGTGCCAGCAGCCCTCGAACCGGGATCTCCTACAATGAGCAGTTCTTC.

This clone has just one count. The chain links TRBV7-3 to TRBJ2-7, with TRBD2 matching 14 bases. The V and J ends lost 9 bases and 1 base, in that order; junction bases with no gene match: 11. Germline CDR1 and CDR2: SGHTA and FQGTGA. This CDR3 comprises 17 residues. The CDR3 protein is CARVATSGRDISYEQYF. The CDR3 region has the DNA TGTGCCAGGGTGGCGACTAGCGGGAGGGATATATCCTACGAGCAGTACTTC.

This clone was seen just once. Written as DNA, the CDR3 is TGCGCCAGCAGCCAAGATACAGTTACCGAGCAGTACTTC. This codes for CASSQDTVTEQYF. V usage is TRBV4-3 and J usage is TRBJ2-7; no reliable D call. Trimming took off 0 bases at V and 6 bases at J, with 9 bases between the two ends. Per the germline V gene, CDR1 is LGHNA and CDR2 is YSLEER. The CDR3 covers 13 residues.

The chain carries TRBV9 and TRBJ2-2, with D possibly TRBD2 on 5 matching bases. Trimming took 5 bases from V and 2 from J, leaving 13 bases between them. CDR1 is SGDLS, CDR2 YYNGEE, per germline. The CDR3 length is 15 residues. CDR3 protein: CASRPGGPNTGELFF. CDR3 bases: TGTGCCAGCAGGCCGGGCGGGCCCAACACCGGGGAGCTGTTTTTT.

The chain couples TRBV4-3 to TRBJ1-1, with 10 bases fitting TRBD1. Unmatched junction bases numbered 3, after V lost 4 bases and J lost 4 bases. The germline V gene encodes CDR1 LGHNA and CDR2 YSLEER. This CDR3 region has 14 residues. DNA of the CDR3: TGCGCCAGCAGCCGCTGGACAGGGGGCACTGAAGCTTTCTTT. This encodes CASSRWTGGTEAFF.

DNA of the CDR3: TGTGCCAGCAACAAAGGGGGACAGATTCTACACGAGCAGTACTTC. This gives the protein CASNKGGQILHEQYF. The rearrangement joins TRBV28 to TRBJ2-7; 7 positions agree with TRBD1. The CDR3 has 15 residues. The germline gives CDR1 MDHEN, CDR2 SYDVKM. The junction had 14 bases not matched to a gene; V was cut back by 7 bases and J by 5 bases. Together with reference TRBV28 and TRBJ2-7, the CDR3 gives the full variable domain: DVKVTQSSRYLVKRTGEKVFLECVQDMDHENMFWYRQDPGLGLRLIYFSYDVKMKEKGDIPEGYSVSREKKERFSLILESASTNQTSMYLCASNKGGQILHEQYFGPGTRLTVT.

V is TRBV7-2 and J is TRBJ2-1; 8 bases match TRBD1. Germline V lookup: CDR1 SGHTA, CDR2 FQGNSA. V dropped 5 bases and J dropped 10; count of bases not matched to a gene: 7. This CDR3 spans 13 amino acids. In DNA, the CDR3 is TGTGCCAGCAGCCGTCCGGGACAGGAGGAGCAGTTCTTC. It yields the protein CASSRPGQEEQFF.

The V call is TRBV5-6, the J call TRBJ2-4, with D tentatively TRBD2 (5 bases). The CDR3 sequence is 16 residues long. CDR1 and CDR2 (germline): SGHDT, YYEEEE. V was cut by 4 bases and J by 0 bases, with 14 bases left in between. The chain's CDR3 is CASSIGGRLAKNIQYF. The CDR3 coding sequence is TGTGCCAGCAGCATTGGAGGTAGATTAGCCAAAAACATTCAGTACTTC.

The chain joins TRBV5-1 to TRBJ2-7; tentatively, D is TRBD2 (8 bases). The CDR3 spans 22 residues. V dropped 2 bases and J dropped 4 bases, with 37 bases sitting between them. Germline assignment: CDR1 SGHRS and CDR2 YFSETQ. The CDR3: CASSFRAVGGQSPGAGAYEQYF. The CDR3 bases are TGCGCCAGCAGCTTCCGGGCAGTGGGGGGACAGAGCCCCGGAGCGGGAGCTTACGAGCAGTACTTC.

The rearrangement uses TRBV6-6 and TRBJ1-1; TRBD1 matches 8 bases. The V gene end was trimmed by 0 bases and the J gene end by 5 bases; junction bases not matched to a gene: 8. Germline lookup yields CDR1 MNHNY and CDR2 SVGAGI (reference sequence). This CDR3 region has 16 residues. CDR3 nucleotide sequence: TGTGCCAGCAGTTACTCACGGCAGGGGGCATCGACTGAAGCTTTCTTT. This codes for CASSYSRQGASTEAFF.

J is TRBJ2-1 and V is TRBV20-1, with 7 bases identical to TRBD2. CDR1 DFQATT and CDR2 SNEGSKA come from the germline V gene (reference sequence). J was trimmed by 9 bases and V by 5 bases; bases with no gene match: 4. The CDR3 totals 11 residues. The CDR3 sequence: CSAGQRGEQFF. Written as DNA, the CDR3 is TGCAGTGCTGGCCAGCGGGGTGAGCAGTTCTTC.

The CDR3 is CASSLTEGEQYF. DNA for the CDR3: TGTGCCAGCAGTTTAACGGAGGGGGAGCAGTACTTC. The rearrangement links TRBV28 to TRBJ2-7; tentatively, D is TRBD2 (6 bases). Deletions cut 2 bases from V and 7 bases from J, with 9 bases between. The CDR3 totals 12 residues. Germline V lookup: CDR1 MDHEN, CDR2 SYDVKM.

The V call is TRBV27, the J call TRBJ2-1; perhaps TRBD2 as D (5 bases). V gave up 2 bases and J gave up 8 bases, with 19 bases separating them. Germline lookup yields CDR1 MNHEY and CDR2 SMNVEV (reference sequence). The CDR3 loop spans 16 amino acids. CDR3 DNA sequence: TGTGCCAGCAGTTTAGTTTTCCCTAGCACCCCCCATGAGCAGTTCTTC. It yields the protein CASSLVFPSTPHEQFF.

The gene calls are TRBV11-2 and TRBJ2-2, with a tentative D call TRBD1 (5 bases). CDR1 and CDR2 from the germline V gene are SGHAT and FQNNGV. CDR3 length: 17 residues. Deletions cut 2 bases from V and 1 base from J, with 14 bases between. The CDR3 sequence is CASSLLFWQGNTGELFF. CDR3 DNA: TGTGCCAGCAGCTTATTATTTTGGCAGGGGAACACCGGGGAGCTGTTTTTT.

The CDR3 reads CATSRDRSSYEQYF. The CDR3 DNA reads TGTGCCACCAGCAGGGACAGGAGCTCCTACGAGCAGTACTTC. V is TRBV15 and J is TRBJ2-7, with 7 bases that match TRBD1. The CDR3 is made up of 14 amino acids. With 3 bases clipped from V and 0 bases from J, the junction kept 2 bases outside the gene matches. CDR1 and CDR2 (germline): LNHNV, YYDKDF (reference sequence).

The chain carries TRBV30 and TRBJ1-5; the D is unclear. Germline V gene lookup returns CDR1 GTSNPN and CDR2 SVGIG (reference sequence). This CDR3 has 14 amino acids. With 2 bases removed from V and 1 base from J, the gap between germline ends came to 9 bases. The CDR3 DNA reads TGTGCCTGGAGTCAGTCCGCAAGCAATCAGCCCCAGCATTTT. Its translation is CAWSQSASNQPQHF.

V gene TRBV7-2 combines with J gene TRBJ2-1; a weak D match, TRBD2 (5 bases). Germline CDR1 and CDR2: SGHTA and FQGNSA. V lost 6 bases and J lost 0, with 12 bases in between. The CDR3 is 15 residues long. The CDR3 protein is CASSPYRGSYNEQFF. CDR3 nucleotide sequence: TGTGCCAGCAGTCCATACCGGGGCTCCTACAATGAGCAGTTCTTC.

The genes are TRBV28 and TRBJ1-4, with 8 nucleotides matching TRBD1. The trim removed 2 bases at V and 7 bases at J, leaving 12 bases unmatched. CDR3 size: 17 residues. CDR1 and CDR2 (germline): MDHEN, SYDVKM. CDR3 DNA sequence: TGTGCCAGCAGTTTACGGACAGGGTTTGGAGCAACTGAAAAACTGTTTTTT. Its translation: CASSLRTGFGATEKLFF.

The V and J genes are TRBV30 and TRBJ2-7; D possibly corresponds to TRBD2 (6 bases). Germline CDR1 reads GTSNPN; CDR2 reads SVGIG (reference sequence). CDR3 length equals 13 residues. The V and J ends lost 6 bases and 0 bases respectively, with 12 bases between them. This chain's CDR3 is CACLPGGSYEQYF. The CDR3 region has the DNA TGTGCCTGTCTCCCCGGGGGCTCCTACGAGCAGTACTTC.

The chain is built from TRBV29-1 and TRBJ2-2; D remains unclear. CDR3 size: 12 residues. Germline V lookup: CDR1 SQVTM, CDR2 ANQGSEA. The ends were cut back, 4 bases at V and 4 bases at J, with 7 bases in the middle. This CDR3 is CSVARGTGELFF. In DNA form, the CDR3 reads TGCAGCGTTGCCCGAGGCACCGGGGAGCTGTTTTTT.

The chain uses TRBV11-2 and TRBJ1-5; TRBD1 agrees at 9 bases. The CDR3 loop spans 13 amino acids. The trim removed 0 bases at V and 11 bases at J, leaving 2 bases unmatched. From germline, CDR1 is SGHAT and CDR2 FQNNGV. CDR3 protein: CASSLDRTGAQHF. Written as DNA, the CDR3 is TGTGCCAGCAGCTTAGACAGGACAGGGGCCCAGCATTTT.

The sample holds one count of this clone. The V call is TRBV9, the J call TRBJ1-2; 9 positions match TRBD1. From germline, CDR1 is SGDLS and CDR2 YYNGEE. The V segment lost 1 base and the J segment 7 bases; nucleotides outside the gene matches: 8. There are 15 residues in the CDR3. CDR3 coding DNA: TGTGCCAGCAGCGTACATCCCCGGGACAGGGTTGGCTACACCTTC. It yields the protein CASSVHPRDRVGYTF.

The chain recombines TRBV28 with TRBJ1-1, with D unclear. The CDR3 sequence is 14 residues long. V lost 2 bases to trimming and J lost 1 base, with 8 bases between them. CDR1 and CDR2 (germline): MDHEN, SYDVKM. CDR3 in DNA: TGTGCCAGCAGTTTAGGAGGGTGGAACACTGAAGCTTTCTTT. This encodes CASSLGGWNTEAFF.

The CDR3 sequence: CASSRRTGTSGYEQYF. DNA of the CDR3: TGTGCCAGCAGTCGCCGAACCGGGACTAGCGGCTACGAGCAGTACTTC. The chain uses TRBV28 and TRBJ2-7, with 11 nucleotides matching TRBD2. Germline CDR1 MDHEN, CDR2 SYDVKM. J gave up 3 bases and V 5 bases, and 9 bases lay outside the gene matches. This CDR3 region has 16 residues.

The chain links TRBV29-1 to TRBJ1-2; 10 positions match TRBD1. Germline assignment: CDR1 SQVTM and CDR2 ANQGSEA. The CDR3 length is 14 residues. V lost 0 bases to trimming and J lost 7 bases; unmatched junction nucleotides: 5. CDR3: CSVEEPGQGFGYTF. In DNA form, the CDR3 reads TGCAGCGTTGAAGAACCGGGACAGGGGTTTGGCTACACCTTC.

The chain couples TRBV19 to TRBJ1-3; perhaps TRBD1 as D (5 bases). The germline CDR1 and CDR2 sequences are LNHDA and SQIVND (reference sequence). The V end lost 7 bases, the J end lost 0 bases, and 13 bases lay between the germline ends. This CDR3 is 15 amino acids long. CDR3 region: CASTRDWSSGNTIYF. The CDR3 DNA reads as TGTGCCAGTACCCGGGACTGGAGCTCTGGAAACACCATATATTTT.

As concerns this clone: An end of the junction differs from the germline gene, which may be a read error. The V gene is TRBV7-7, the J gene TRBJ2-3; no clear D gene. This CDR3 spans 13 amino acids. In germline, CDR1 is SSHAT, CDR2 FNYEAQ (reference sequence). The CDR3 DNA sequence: TGTGCTAGCAGCTTATCTAGCACAGATACGCAGTATTTT. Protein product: CASSLSSTDTQYF.